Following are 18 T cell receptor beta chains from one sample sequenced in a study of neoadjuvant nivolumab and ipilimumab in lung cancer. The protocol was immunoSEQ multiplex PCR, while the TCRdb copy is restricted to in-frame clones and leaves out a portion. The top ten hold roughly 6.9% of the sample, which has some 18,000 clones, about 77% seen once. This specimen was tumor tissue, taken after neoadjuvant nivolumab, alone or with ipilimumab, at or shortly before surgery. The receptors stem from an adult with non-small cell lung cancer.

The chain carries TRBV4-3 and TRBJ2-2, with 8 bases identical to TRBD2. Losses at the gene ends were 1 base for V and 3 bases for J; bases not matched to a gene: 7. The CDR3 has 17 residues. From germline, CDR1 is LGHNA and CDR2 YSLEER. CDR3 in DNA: TGCGCCAGCAGCCAAGTACTGCCGGGAGGGGACACCGGGGAGCTGTTTTTT. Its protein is CASSQVLPGGDTGELFF.

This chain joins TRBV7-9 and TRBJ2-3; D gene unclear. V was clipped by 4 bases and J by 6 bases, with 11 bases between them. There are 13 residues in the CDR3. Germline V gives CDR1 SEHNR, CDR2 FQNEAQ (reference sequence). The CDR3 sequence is CASSSYSGDTQYF. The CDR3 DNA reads TGTGCCAGCAGCTCGTATAGTGGGGATACGCAGTATTTT.

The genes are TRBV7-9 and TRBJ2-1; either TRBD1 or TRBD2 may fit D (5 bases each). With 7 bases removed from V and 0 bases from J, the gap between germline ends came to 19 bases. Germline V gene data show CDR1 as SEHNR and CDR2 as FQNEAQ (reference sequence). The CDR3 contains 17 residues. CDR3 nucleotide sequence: TGTGCCAGCATCTATTCATTCGGGGCGAGCTCCTACAATGAGCAGTTCTTC. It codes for CASIYSFGASSYNEQFF.

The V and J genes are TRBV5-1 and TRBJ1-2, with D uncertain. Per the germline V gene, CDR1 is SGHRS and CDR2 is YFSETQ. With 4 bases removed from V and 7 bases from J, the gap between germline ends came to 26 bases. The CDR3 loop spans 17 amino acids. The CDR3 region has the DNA TGCGCCAGCAGCCGGGGAACCGAACAAGGAGCCTATAGTGGCTACACCTTC. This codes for CASSRGTEQGAYSGYTF.

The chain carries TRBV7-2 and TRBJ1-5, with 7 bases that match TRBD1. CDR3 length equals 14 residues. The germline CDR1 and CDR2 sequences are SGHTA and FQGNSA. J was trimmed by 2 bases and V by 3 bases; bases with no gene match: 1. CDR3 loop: CASSFQGGNQPQHF. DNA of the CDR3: TGTGCCAGCAGCTTTCAGGGGGGCAATCAGCCCCAGCATTTT.

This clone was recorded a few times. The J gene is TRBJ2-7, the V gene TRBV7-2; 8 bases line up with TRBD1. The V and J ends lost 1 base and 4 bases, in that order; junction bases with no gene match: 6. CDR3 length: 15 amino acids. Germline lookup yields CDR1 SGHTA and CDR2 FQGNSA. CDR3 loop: CASSLVTRGQYEQYF. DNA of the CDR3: TGTGCCAGCAGCTTAGTAACCAGGGGGCAATACGAGCAGTACTTC.

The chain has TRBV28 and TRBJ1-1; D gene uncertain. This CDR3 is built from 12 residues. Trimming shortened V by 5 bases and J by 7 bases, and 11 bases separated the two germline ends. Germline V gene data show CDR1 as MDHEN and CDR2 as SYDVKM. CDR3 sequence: CASSPPSGEAFF. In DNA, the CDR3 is TGTGCCAGCAGTCCTCCTAGTGGTGAAGCTTTCTTT.

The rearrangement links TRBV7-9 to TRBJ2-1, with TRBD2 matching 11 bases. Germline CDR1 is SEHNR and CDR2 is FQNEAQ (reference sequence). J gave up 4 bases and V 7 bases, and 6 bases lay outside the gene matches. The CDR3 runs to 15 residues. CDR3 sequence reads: CASTLGTSGYNEQFF. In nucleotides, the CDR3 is TGTGCCAGCACCCTAGGGACTAGCGGTTACAATGAGCAGTTCTTC.

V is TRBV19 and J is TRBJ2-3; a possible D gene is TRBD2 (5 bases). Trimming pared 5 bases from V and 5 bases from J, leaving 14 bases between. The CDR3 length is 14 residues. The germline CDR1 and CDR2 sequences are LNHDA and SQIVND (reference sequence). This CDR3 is CASSAPSREDTQYF. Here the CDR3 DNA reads TGTGCCAGTAGTGCTCCCTCGAGGGAAGATACGCAGTATTTT.

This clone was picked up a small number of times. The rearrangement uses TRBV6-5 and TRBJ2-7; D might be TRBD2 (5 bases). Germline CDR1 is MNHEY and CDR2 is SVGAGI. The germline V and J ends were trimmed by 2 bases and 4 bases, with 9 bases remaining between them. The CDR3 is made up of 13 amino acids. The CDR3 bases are TGTGCCAGCAGTTACATCGGCGGGTACGAGCAGTACTTC. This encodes CASSYIGGYEQYF.

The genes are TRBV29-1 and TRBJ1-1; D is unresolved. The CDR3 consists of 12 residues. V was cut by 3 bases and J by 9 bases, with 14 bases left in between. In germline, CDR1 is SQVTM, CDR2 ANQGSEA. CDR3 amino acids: CSVDRRGLKAFF. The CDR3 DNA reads TGCAGCGTTGACCGGCGGGGTCTTAAAGCTTTCTTT.

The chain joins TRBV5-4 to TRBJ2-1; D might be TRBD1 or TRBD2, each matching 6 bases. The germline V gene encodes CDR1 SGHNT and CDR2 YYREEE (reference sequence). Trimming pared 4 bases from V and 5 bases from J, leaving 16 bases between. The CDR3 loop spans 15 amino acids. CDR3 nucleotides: TGTGCCAGCAGCCCGGTGGGGGGCAGGCACAATGAGCAGTTCTTC. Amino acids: CASSPVGGRHNEQFF.

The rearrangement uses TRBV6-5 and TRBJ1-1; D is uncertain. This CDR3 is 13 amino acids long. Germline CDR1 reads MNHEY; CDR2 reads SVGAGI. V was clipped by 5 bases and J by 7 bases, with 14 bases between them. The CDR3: CASSENWEGEAFF. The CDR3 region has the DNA TGTGCCAGCAGTGAGAATTGGGAGGGTGAAGCTTTCTTT.

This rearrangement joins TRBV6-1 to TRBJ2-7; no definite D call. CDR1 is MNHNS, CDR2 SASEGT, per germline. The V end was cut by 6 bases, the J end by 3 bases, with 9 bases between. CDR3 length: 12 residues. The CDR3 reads CASSESNYEQYF. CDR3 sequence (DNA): TGTGCCAGCAGCGAATCCAACTACGAGCAGTACTTC.

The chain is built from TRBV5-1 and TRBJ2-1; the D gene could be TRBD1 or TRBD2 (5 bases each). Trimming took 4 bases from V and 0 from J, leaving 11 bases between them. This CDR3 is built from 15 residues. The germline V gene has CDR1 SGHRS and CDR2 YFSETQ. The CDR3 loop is CASSQGDGSYNEQFF. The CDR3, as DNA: TGCGCCAGCAGCCAAGGGGACGGCTCCTACAATGAGCAGTTCTTC. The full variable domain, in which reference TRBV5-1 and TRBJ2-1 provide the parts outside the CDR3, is KAGVTQTPRYLIKTRGQQVTLSCSPISGHRSVSWYQQTPGQGLQFLFEYFSETQRNKGNFPGRFSGRQFSNSRSEMNVSTLELGDSALYLCASSQGDGSYNEQFFGPGTRLTVL.

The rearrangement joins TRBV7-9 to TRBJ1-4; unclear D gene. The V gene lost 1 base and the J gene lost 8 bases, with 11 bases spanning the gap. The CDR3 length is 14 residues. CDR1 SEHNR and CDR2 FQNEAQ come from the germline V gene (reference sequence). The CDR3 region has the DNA TGTGCCAGCAGCTTAGGGCAGCTACCCGAAAAACTGTTTTTT. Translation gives CASSLGQLPEKLFF. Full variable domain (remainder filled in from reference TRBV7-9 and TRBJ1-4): DTGVSQNPRHKITKRGQNVTFRCDPISEHNRLYWYRQTLGQGPEFLTYFQNEAQLEKSRLLSDRFSAERPKGSFSTLEIQRTEQGDSAMYLCASSLGQLPEKLFFGSGTQLSVL.

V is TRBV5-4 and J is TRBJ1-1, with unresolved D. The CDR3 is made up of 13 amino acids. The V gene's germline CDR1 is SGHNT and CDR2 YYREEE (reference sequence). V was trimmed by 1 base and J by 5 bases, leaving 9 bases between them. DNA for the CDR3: TGTGCCAGCAGCTTGCCCTCGGTTACTGAAGCTTTCTTT. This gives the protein CASSLPSVTEAFF.

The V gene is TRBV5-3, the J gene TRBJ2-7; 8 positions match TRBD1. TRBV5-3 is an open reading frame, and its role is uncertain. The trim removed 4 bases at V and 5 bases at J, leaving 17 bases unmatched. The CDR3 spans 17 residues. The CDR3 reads CARSLAVGTGVVHEQYF. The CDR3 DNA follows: TGTGCCAGAAGCCTGGCTGTCGGGACAGGCGTCGTCCACGAGCAGTACTTC.